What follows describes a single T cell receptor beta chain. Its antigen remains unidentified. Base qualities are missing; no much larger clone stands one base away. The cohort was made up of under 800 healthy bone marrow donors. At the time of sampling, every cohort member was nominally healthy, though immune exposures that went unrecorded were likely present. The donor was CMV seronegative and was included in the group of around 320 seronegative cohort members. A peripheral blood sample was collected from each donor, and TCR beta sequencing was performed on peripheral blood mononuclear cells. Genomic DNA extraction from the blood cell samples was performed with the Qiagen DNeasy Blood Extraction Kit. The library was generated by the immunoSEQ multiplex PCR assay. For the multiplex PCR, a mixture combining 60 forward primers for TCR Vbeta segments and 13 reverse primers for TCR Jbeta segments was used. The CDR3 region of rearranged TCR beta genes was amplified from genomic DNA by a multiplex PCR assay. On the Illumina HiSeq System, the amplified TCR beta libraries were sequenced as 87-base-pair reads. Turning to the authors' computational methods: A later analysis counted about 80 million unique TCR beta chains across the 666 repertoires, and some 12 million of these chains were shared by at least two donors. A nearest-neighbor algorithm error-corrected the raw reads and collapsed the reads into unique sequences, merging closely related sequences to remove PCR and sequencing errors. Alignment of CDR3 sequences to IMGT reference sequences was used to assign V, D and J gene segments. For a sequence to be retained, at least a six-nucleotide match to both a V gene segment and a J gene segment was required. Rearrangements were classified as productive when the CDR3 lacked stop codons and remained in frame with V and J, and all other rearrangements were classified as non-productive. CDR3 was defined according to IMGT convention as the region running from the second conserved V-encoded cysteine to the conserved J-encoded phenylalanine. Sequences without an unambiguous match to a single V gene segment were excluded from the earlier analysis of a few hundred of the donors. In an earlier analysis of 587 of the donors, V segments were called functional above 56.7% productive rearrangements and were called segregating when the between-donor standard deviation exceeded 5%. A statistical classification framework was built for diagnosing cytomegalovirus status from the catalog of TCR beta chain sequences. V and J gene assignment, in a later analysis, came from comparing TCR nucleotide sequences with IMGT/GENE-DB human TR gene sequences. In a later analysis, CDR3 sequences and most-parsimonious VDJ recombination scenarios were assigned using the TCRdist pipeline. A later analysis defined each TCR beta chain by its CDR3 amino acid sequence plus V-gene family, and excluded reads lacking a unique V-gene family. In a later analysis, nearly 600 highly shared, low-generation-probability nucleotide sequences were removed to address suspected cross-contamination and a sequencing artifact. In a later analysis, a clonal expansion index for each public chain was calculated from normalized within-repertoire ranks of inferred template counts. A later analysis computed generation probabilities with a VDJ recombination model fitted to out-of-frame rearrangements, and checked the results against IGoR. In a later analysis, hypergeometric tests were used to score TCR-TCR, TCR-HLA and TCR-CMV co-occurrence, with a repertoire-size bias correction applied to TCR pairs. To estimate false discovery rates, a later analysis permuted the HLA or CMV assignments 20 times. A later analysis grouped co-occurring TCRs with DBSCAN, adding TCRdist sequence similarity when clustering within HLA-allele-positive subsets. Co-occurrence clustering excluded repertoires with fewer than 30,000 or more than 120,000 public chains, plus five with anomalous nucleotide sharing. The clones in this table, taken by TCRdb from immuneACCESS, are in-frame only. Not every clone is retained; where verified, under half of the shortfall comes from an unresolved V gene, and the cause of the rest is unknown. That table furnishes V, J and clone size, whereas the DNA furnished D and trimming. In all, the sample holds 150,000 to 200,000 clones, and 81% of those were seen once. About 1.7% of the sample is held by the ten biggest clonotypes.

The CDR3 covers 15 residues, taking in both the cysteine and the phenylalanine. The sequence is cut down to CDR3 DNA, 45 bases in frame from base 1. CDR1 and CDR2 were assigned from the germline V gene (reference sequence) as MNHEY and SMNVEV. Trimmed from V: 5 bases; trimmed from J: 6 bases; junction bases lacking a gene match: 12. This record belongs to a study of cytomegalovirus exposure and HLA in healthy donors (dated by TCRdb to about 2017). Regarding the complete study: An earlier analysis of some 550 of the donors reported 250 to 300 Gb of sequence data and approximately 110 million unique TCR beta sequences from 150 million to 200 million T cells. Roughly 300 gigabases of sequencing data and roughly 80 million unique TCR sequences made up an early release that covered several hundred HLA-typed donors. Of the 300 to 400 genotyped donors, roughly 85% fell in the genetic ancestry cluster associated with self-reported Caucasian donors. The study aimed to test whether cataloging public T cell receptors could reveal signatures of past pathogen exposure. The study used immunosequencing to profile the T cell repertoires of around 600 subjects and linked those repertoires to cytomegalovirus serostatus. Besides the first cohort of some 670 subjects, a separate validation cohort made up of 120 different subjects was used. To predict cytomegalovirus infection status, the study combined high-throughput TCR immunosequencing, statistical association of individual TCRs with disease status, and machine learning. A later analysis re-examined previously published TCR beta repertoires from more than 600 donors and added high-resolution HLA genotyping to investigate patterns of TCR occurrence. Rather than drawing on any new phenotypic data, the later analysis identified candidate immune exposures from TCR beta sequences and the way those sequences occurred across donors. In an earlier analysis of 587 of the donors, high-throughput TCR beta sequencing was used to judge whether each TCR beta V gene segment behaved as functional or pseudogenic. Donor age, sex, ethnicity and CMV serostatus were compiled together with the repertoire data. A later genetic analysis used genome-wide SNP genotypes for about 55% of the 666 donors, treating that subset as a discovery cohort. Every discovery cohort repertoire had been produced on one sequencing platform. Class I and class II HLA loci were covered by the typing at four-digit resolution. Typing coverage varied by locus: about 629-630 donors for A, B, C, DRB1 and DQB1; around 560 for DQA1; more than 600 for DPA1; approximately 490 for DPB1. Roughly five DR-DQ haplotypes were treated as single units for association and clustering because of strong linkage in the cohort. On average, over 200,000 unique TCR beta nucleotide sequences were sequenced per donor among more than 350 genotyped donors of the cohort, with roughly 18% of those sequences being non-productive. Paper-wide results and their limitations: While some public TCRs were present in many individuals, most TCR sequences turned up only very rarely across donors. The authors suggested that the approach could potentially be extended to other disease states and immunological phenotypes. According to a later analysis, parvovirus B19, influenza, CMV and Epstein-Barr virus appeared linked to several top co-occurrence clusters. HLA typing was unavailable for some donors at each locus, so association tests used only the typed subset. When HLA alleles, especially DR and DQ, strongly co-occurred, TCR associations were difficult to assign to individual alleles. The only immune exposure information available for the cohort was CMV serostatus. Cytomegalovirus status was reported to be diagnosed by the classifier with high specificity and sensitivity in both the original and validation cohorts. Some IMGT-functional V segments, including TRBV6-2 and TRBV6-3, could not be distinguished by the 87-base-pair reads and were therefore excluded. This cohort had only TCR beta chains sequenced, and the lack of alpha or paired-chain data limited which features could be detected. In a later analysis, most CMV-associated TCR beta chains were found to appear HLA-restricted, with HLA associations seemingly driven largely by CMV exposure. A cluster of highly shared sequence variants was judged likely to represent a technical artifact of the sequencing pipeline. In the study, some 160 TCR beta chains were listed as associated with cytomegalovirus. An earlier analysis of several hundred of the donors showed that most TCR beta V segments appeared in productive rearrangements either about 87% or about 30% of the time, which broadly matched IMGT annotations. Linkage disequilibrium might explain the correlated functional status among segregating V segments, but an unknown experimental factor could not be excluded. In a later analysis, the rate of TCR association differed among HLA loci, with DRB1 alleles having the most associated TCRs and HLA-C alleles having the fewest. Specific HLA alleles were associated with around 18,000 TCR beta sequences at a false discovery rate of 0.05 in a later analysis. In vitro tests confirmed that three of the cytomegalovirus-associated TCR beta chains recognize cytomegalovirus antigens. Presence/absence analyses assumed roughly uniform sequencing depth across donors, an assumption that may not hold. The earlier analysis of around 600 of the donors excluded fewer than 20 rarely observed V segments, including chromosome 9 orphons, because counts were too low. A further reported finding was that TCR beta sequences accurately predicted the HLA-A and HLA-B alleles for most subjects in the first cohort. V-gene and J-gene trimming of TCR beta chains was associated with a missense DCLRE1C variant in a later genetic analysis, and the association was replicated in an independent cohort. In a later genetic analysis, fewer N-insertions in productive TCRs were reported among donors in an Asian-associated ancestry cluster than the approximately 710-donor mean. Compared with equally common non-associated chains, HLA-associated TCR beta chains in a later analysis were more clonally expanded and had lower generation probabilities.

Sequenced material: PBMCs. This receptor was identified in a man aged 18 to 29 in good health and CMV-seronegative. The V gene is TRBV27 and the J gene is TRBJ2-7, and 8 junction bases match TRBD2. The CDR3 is CASSPRAGAGREQYF. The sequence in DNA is TGTGCCAGCAGTCCCAGAGCGGGAGCGGGGCGCGAGCAGTACTTC.